This TCR beta chain was identified during a study of cytomegalovirus exposure and HLA in healthy donors. At the level of the study: Of 300 to 450 genotyped donors, 65% to 85% clustered with self-reported Caucasian donors.

The ends were cut back, 0 bases at V and 3 bases at J, with 11 bases in the middle. CDR1 is SGHNT, CDR2 YYREEE, per germline (reference sequence). The CDR3 sequence is 15 residues long. 60 Vbeta and 13 Jbeta primers were used in PCR. This table comes from immunoSEQ multiplex PCR, and its TCRdb copy is limited to in-frame clones, with some not included. In the table there are 110,000 to 150,000 clones, 70% to 85% of which are singletons. Comment on this clone: Its antigen is not identified.

Study-wide points: Common viral pathogens (according to a later analysis) appeared linked to several of the most significant clusters. In vitro checks showed that a few CMV-associated chains really do target CMV antigens.

The receptor's source is a woman aged 55-69 years in good health and CMV-seropositive. Specimen: PBMCs. The chain is built from TRBV5-4 and TRBJ2-3, with D perhaps TRBD2 (6 bases). DNA for the CDR3: TGTGCCAGCAGCTTGGGACTAGTGGTTACAGATACGCAGTATTTT. Residues: CASSLGLVVTDTQYF.